The 8 T cell receptor beta chains in this list originate from one sample, sequenced in a study of cytomegalovirus exposure and HLA in healthy donors. Method: immunoSEQ multiplex PCR; TCRdb's copy keeps in-frame clones and lacks some. Of approximately 300,000 clones in the sample, roughly 85% were seen once. The sample taken for sequencing was PBMCs. The receptors originated from a woman under 30 in good health and CMV-seronegative.

The rearrangement uses TRBV28 and TRBJ1-5, with no clear D. Germline CDR1 is MDHEN and CDR2 is SYDVKM. V was clipped by 8 bases and J by 1 base, with 18 bases between them. This CDR3 is 16 amino acids long. Here the CDR3 DNA reads TGTGCCAGCCACTCCGGGATCCTTAGGAGCAATCAGCCCCAGCATTTT. Encoded protein: CASHSGILRSNQPQHF.

Details on this clone: Other nucleotide sequences in the sample specify the same CDR3. The gene calls are TRBV6-5 and TRBJ2-7; the match to TRBD1 covers 10 bases. The CDR3 runs to 14 residues. The J segment lost 3 bases and the V segment lost 2 bases, leaving 1 base of the junction unmatched. Germline-derived CDR1 and CDR2 are MNHEY and SVGAGI. This CDR3 reads CASSYRDRGYEQYF. CDR3 nucleotide sequence: TGTGCCAGCAGTTACCGGGACAGGGGCTACGAGCAGTACTTC.

The chain carries TRBV6-5 and TRBJ2-7; tentatively, D is TRBD2 (5 bases). Trimming pared 5 bases from V and 3 bases from J, leaving 11 bases between. Germline-derived CDR1 and CDR2 are MNHEY and SVGAGI. This CDR3 has 13 residues. CDR3 in DNA: TGTGCCAGCAGTCTCGGGATTCGCTACGAGCAGTACTTC. It is translated as CASSLGIRYEQYF.

The chain couples TRBV4-2 to TRBJ2-3; TRBD1 aligns across 9 bases. Per germline, CDR1 LGHNA and CDR2 YNFKEQ. The ends lost 1 base at V and 5 bases at J; junction bases unmatched: 7. The CDR3 loop spans 16 amino acids. This CDR3 is CASSQGVTGGIDTQYF. The CDR3 DNA sequence: TGTGCCAGCAGCCAAGGTGTGACAGGGGGGATAGATACGCAGTATTTT.

The V gene is TRBV4-3, the J gene TRBJ2-1; 8 bases align to TRBD2. J gave up 0 bases and V 4 bases, and 5 bases lay outside the gene matches. The CDR3 sequence is 16 residues long. Germline values: CDR1 LGHNA, CDR2 YSLEER. CDR3 DNA: TGCGCCAGCAGCCTTACTAGCGGATACTCCTACAATGAGCAGTTCTTC. It yields the protein CASSLTSGYSYNEQFF.

The chain carries TRBV4-1 and TRBJ1-5; TRBD1 is a possible D gene (5 bases). Germline V CDR1 and CDR2: MGHRA, YSYEKL. Trimming stripped 0 bases from V and 0 bases from J, with 12 bases between. CDR3 length: 17 residues. The CDR3 coding sequence is TGCGCCAGCAGCCAAGAAGAGACAGCTTATAGCAATCAGCCCCAGCATTTT. This encodes CASSQEETAYSNQPQHF.

The V call is TRBV19, the J call TRBJ2-5; tentative D call: TRBD1 (8 bases). V was cut by 10 bases and J by 6 bases, with 21 bases left in between. CDR1 is LNHDA, CDR2 SQIVND, per germline (reference sequence). The CDR3 sequence is 14 residues long. Here the CDR3 DNA reads TGTGCCACGGCTACCACAGGGGGGGTAAAGACCCAGTACTTC. This sequence encodes CATATTGGVKTQYF.

A single count supports this clone. CDR3 sequence reads: CASSIGTGTKLFF. The CDR3 coding sequence is TGTGCCAGCAGCATCGGGACAGGGACAAAACTGTTTTTT. This rearrangement joins TRBV7-3 to TRBJ1-4, with TRBD1 identical over 9 bases. CDR3 size: 13 residues. The ends lost 5 bases at V and 10 bases at J; junction bases unmatched: 5. Germline V lookup: CDR1 SGHTA, CDR2 FQGTGA.